The 12 T cell receptor beta chains below were found in one sample sequenced in a study of blood T cell repertoires in COVID-19 (TCRdb year 2020). Library prep was done by the immunoSEQ multiplex PCR assay. The clones in this table, taken by TCRdb from immuneACCESS, are in-frame only. Not every clone is retained; where verified, under half of the shortfall comes from an unresolved V gene, and the cause of the rest is unknown. This sample lists about 240,000 clones; around 87% were detected once. Roughly 3.1% of the sample is held by the ten biggest clonotypes. Sequenced input: PBMCs or T cells enriched from blood (not recorded which). The origin of the receptors is a woman aged 40 to 50 with acute COVID-19.

The chain carries TRBV24-1 and TRBJ2-2; TRBD2 aligns across 8 bases. Germline V gene sequence: CDR1 KGHDR, CDR2 SFDVKD. V shed 4 bases and J 4 bases; nucleotides not matched to a gene: 13. The CDR3 covers 18 residues. The CDR3 bases are TGTGCCACCAGTGAACCCCGGACAGACGGGAGGGGCACCGGGGAGCTGTTTTTT. It is translated as CATSEPRTDGRGTGELFF.

This chain joins TRBV15 and TRBJ2-3; TRBD2 agrees at 12 bases. This CDR3 spans 17 amino acids. J gave up 2 bases and V 6 bases, and 9 bases lay outside the gene matches. Germline CDR1 reads LNHNV; CDR2 reads YYDKDF (reference sequence). CDR3 sequence: CATRTDGLAGSTDTQYF. The CDR3 DNA reads TGTGCCACCAGAACCGATGGACTAGCGGGATCCACAGATACGCAGTATTTT.

The rearrangement joins TRBV7-3 to TRBJ2-1; TRBD2 matches at 7 bases. This CDR3 is built from 15 residues. The germline CDR1 and CDR2 sequences are SGHTA and FQGTGA. V gave up 1 base and J gave up 6 bases; unmatched junction bases: 6. The CDR3 coding sequence is TGTGCCAGCAGCTTAAAGACGGGAGGAGGCAATGAGCAGTTCTTC. Translating gives CASSLKTGGGNEQFF.

This sequence joins TRBV18 and TRBJ2-4, with 10 bases fitting TRBD1. The CDR3 length is 14 residues. Per the germline V gene, CDR1 is KGHSH and CDR2 is LQKENI. V trimming: 3 bases; J trimming: 5 bases; junction bases outside the gene matches: 1. CDR3: CASSPGTGENIQYF. DNA for the CDR3: TGTGCCAGCTCACCCGGGACAGGGGAAAACATTCAGTACTTC.

The chain combines TRBV3-1 (or the pseudogene TRBV3-2) with TRBJ1-6, with no clear D. Germline CDR1 LGHDT, CDR2 YNNKEL (reference sequence). The CDR3 runs to 14 residues. Trimming stripped 2 bases from V and 10 bases from J, with 12 bases between. CDR3 sequence (DNA): TGTGCCAGCAGCCAACGGGCCGAGGGATCACCCCTCCACTTT. Its translation: CASSQRAEGSPLHF.

V and J are TRBV24-1 and TRBJ1-5; tentatively, D is TRBD1 (5 bases). The length of the CDR3 is 17 residues. Trimming removed 2 bases at V and 3 bases at J, with 16 bases between. Germline V gene data show CDR1 as KGHDR and CDR2 as SFDVKD. The CDR3 loop reads CATSDSRGSLINQPQHF. The CDR3 nucleotides are TGTGCCACCAGTGATTCAAGGGGCAGTCTTATCAATCAGCCCCAGCATTTT.

The CDR3 DNA is TGTGCCAGCAGCCTATCACTAGCGGGGGACTACGAGCAGTACTTC. Its protein is CASSLSLAGDYEQYF. The gene calls are TRBV4-2 and TRBJ2-7, with TRBD2 matching over 11 bases. The CDR3 length is 15 residues. With 4 bases clipped from V and 3 bases from J, the junction kept 5 bases outside the gene matches. Germline V gene lookup returns CDR1 LGHNA and CDR2 YNFKEQ.

This clone turned up a few times. The same CDR3 is also encoded by other DNA sequences in this sample. The rearrangement joins TRBV9 to TRBJ1-3; D call uncertain. Germline-derived CDR1 and CDR2 are SGDLS and YYNGEE. Trimming took 0 bases from V and 0 from J, leaving 10 bases between them. CDR3 length: 16 amino acids. This chain's CDR3 is CASSVDNRHSGNTIYF. DNA of the CDR3: TGTGCCAGCAGCGTAGACAACCGACACTCTGGAAACACCATATATTTT.

The V and J genes are TRBV24-1 and TRBJ2-5, with TRBD1 matching over 7 bases. The CDR3 has 17 amino acids. CDR1 is KGHDR and CDR2 is SFDVKD in the germline V gene. V was pared by 0 bases and J by 2 bases, with 8 bases of the junction left unmatched. This CDR3 is CATSDLGRQGGQETQYF. The CDR3 coding sequence is TGTGCCACCAGTGATTTGGGACGACAGGGCGGACAAGAGACCCAGTACTTC.

The sample holds one count of this clone. CDR3 sequence: CASGLAGEADTQYF. Here the CDR3 DNA reads TGTGCTAGTGGTTTGGCAGGGGAAGCAGATACGCAGTATTTT. The rearrangement joins TRBV12-5 to TRBJ2-3; D may be TRBD1 (6 bases). The V gene lost 1 base and the J gene lost 4 bases, with 9 bases spanning the gap. CDR3 length equals 14 residues. Germline V gives CDR1 LGHNT, CDR2 FRNRAP.

This clone appeared a few times. The chain recombines TRBV7-3 with TRBJ1-2; D uncertain. Germline assignment: CDR1 SGHTA and CDR2 FQGTGA. The V and J ends lost 5 bases and 8 bases respectively, with 21 bases between them. The CDR3 runs 15 residues. CDR3 residues: CASSPIPGGNWGYTF. The DNA for the CDR3 is TGTGCCAGCAGCCCCATCCCAGGAGGGAATTGGGGCTACACCTTC.

In DNA form, the CDR3 reads TGTGCCAGCAGCTTATATCTAAGCGAGCAGTACTTC. Residues: CASSLYLSEQYF. V is TRBV7-9 and J is TRBJ2-7; D is unresolved. The CDR3 sequence is 12 residues long. V was trimmed by 2 bases and J by 6 bases, leaving 8 bases between them. The germline CDR1 and CDR2 sequences are SEHNR and FQNEAQ (reference sequence).